The 16 T cell receptor beta chains below were found in one sample sequenced in a study of blood T cell repertoires in COVID-19. Sequencing was performed with immunoSEQ multiplex PCR; in TCRdb, only in-frame clones are kept and a portion is missing. The table lists 200,000 or so clones, about 85% of them singletons. Sequencing input: PBMCs or T cells enriched from blood (not recorded which). The receptors originated from a man younger than 45 who had recovered from COVID-19.

The genes are TRBV19 and TRBJ1-4; 7 positions match TRBD1. Losses at the gene ends were 4 bases for V and 6 bases for J; bases not matched to a gene: 8. Germline V gives CDR1 LNHDA, CDR2 SQIVND (reference sequence). This CDR3 comprises 15 residues. The CDR3 coding sequence is TGTGCCAGTAGTACAGTGACAGGGTTTGATGAAAAACTGTTTTTT. Residues: CASSTVTGFDEKLFF.

There are a few counts of this clone. The chain couples TRBV11-1 to TRBJ2-5; D is ambiguous. Germline V gives CDR1 SGHAT, CDR2 FQDESV (reference sequence). The V gene lost 1 base and the J gene lost 6 bases, with 6 bases spanning the gap. This CDR3 comprises 12 residues. The CDR3 coding sequence is TGTGCCAGCAGCTTAGACCTAAAGACCCAGTACTTC. Its translation: CASSLDLKTQYF. Full variable domain (missing parts from reference TRBV11-1 and TRBJ2-5): EAEVAQSPRYKITEKSQAVAFWCDPISGHATLYWYRQILGQGPELLVQFQDESVVDDSQLPKDRFSAERLKGVDSTLKIQPAELGDSAMYLCASSLDLKTQYFGPGTRLLVL.

This clone was counted between two and nine times. The chain is built from TRBV19 and TRBJ1-4; 7 nucleotides agree with TRBD1. The CDR3 extends over 15 amino acids. V lost 6 bases, J lost 5 bases, and 9 bases stayed unmatched. Looked up from germline, CDR1 is LNHDA and CDR2 is SQIVND (reference sequence). The CDR3 DNA reads TGTGCCAGTAGAAACCAGGGACAGAACAATGAAAAACTGTTTTTT. This gives the protein CASRNQGQNNEKLFF.

The J gene is TRBJ2-1, the V gene TRBV5-1; 12 bases match TRBD2. The CDR3 extends over 17 amino acids. Germline V gene data show CDR1 as SGHRS and CDR2 as YFSETQ. After removal of 1 base from V and 4 bases from J, the junction contained 6 bases not matched to a gene. The CDR3: CASSLSTLAGGYNEQFF. The CDR3 nucleotides are TGCGCCAGCAGCTTGTCCACTCTAGCGGGAGGGTACAATGAGCAGTTCTTC.

The rearrangement uses TRBV6-2 or TRBV6-3 and TRBJ1-1; 8 bases agree with TRBD1. J gave up 9 bases and V 5 bases, and 5 bases lay outside the gene matches. Germline V gives CDR1 MNHEY, CDR2 SVGEGT. This CDR3 is built from 12 residues. Here the CDR3 reads CASSVQGVKAFF. As DNA, the CDR3 is TGTGCCAGCAGTGTACAGGGGGTTAAAGCTTTCTTT.

The V call is TRBV7-8, the J call TRBJ2-3, with D maybe TRBD2 (5 bases). The V gene lost 2 bases and the J gene lost 2 bases, with 14 bases spanning the gap. This CDR3 contains 16 residues. CDR1 and CDR2 from the germline V gene are SGHVS and FQNEAQ. The CDR3 DNA reads TGTGCCAGCAGCTTAAAGGAGAGGGTGTTCACAGATACGCAGTATTTT. This encodes CASSLKERVFTDTQYF.

This rearrangement joins TRBV5-8 to TRBJ1-6; TRBD1 agrees at 9 bases. Germline V gene lookup returns CDR1 SGHTS and CDR2 YDEGEE. The CDR3 has 16 residues. The trim removed 1 base at V and 6 bases at J, leaving 5 bases unmatched. CDR3 loop: CASSLTGTGPNSPLHF. CDR3 sequence (DNA): TGTGCCAGCAGCTTGACCGGGACAGGGCCTAATTCACCCCTCCACTTT.

The V and J genes are TRBV19 and TRBJ2-2; possible D gene TRBD2, 6 bases. The germline gives CDR1 LNHDA, CDR2 SQIVND (reference sequence). Trimming removed 5 bases at V and 4 bases at J, with 14 bases between. This CDR3 is built from 15 residues. This CDR3 reads CASSFAGLPTGELFF. CDR3 coding DNA: TGTGCCAGTAGTTTCGCGGGACTTCCCACCGGGGAGCTGTTTTTT.

The chain uses TRBV28 and TRBJ1-2; 8 bases line up with TRBD1. Germline V gene sequence: CDR1 MDHEN, CDR2 SYDVKM. V dropped 6 bases and J dropped 4; count of bases not matched to a gene: 4. The CDR3 runs 13 residues. The CDR3 nucleotides are TGTGCCAGCAGCCAGGGGGCGACCTATGGCTACACCTTC. Translated, it gives CASSQGATYGYTF.

This clone was observed a single time. The genes are TRBV27 and TRBJ2-2, with TRBD1 matching over 8 bases. This CDR3 region has 14 residues. Per the germline V gene, CDR1 is MNHEY and CDR2 is SMNVEV (reference sequence). Trimming took 5 bases from V and 3 from J; bases not matched to a gene: 2. CDR3 loop: CASSLTGDTGELFF. Written as DNA, the CDR3 is TGTGCCAGCAGTCTGACAGGGGACACCGGGGAGCTGTTTTTT.

This sequence joins TRBV6-5 and TRBJ1-6; D may be TRBD1 (6 bases). The germline CDR1 and CDR2 sequences are MNHEY and SVGAGI. The V and J ends lost 10 bases and 10 bases respectively, with 14 bases between them. This CDR3 comprises 12 residues. CDR3 in amino acids: CATSTGGSPLHF. The CDR3 coding sequence is TGTGCCACCAGCACGGGGGGCTCACCCCTCCACTTT.

This clone appeared once. V gene TRBV28 combines with J gene TRBJ1-2, with 8 bases matching TRBD1. This CDR3 has 16 residues. The germline V gene encodes CDR1 MDHEN and CDR2 SYDVKM. Trimming took 3 bases from V and 7 from J; bases not matched to a gene: 13. CDR3 nucleotides: TGTGCCAGCAGTTTCGCGCGACTGACAGGGGTGGGTGGCTACACCTTC. It translates to CASSFARLTGVGGYTF.

The CDR3 DNA reads TGTGCCAGCAGCCCCGGGACAGAGTACGAGCAGTACTTC. Amino acid sequence: CASSPGTEYEQYF. This chain joins TRBV27 and TRBJ2-7; 7 bases agree with TRBD1. This CDR3 has 13 amino acids. Per germline, CDR1 MNHEY and CDR2 SMNVEV (reference sequence). Unmatched junction bases numbered 6, after V lost 6 bases and J lost 4 bases.

The genes are TRBV3-1 (or the pseudogene TRBV3-2) and TRBJ1-1; 10 bases match TRBD1. Germline V gene sequence: CDR1 LGHDT, CDR2 YNNKEL (reference sequence). J lost 4 bases, V lost 7 bases, and 3 bases had no gene match. The length of the CDR3 is 13 residues. The CDR3 here is CASIRTGGTEAFF. CDR3 DNA sequence: TGTGCCAGCATCCGGACAGGGGGCACTGAAGCTTTCTTT.

This clone was counted between two and nine times. The chain employs TRBV25-1 and TRBJ2-1; TRBD2 might be the D (5 bases). Trimming stripped 7 bases from V and 1 base from J, with 11 bases between. The germline gives CDR1 MGHDK, CDR2 SYGVNS. The CDR3 extends over 14 amino acids. The chain's CDR3 is CASISSGSYNEQFF. CDR3 nucleotides: TGTGCCAGCATCTCAAGCGGATCCTACAATGAGCAGTTCTTC.

Only one count was recorded for this clone. The chain is built from TRBV30 and TRBJ1-6; no definite D call. CDR1 and CDR2 (germline): GTSNPN, SVGIG (reference sequence). This CDR3 contains 13 residues. Trimming cost V 1 base and J 13 bases, with 14 bases left between them. CDR3 region: CAWSAQVPLPLHF. The CDR3 DNA follows: TGTGCCTGGAGTGCTCAGGTTCCCCTCCCCCTCCACTTT.